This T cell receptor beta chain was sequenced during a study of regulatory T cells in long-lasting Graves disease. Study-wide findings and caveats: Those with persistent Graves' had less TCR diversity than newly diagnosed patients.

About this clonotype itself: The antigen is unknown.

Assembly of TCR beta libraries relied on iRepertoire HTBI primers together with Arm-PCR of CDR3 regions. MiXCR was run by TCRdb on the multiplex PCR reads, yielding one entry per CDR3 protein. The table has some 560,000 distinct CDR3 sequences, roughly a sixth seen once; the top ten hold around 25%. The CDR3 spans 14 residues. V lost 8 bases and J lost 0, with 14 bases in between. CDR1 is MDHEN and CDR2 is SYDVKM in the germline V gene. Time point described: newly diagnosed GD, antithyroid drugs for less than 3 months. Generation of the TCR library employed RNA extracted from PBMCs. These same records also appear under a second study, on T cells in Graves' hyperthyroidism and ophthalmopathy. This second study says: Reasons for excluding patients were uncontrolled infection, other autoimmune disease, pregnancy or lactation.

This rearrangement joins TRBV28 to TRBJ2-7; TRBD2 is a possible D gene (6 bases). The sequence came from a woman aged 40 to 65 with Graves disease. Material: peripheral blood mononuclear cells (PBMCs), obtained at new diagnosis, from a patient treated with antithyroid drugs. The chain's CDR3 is CASHQAGSSYEQYF. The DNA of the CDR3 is TGTGCCAGCCATCAAGCGGGTAGCTCCTACGAGCAGTACTTC.